This T cell receptor beta chain was sequenced in a study of blood T cell repertoires in COVID-19 (dated by TCRdb to 2019 to 2021). Background on the whole study: Samples from collaborators originated in the United States, Italy and Spain and spanned both the acute and convalescent phases of COVID-19. A de-identified subject ID, COVID-19 status, age in years and sex were almost always included in the sample metadata. Subjects who had been exposed to COVID-19, were actively infected with it, or had recovered from it provided the deeply sampled blood TCRbeta repertoires that made up the dataset. Where available, HLA class I and class II types were obtained from metadata supplied by the sample provider rather than from assay-based typing. The repertoires were released in a freely available public database meant as a resource for research on the immune response to SARS-CoV-2. The samples were drawn from two sources: the first 160 participants of the ongoing ImmuneRACE study, and 1,200 or so subjects contributed by 6 global collaborators. The prospective study material was composed of cDNA or gDNA derived from T cells, B-cell-depleted T cells, or PBMCs.

The germline ends are 11 bases apart after V is trimmed by 6 bases and J by 0 bases. Reading the germline V gene (reference sequence) gives CDR1 MNHEY and CDR2 SMNVEV. Including cysteine and phenylalanine, the CDR3 has 14 amino acids. Only CDR3 DNA is held: 42 bases, read in frame from base 1. To note about this clone: Its antigen has not been determined. No base quality information exists; no much larger clone differs at one position.

TCRbeta CDR3 regions were amplified from genomic DNA using the immunoSEQ Assay, a bias-controlled multiplex PCR. Regarding the original processing steps: Nucleated cell counts per sample were estimated from amplification of reference gene primers within the assay. To quantify the absolute abundance of each unique TCRbeta CDR3 rearrangement, sequence reads were collapsed and filtered. For each sample, productive Simpson clonality was calculated by taking the square root of Simpson's diversity index across productive rearrangements. This immuneACCESS table, as held by TCRdb, lists in-frame sequences with V and J called but not all clones. Of the missing ones, under half trace to an unresolved V gene in checked studies; the others have no known cause. The V and J calls and the clone size are those of that table, but D and trimming were determined from the DNA. The sample table records some 260,000 clones; more than 70% of these occur just once. The biggest ten clones account for roughly 3.1% of the sample.

Results the study describes overall, beyond this receptor: Clinical and demographic metadata were provided uncurated, with the amount varying by source and participant.

Whole blood was collected in K2EDTA tubes by collaborating institutions according to the institutions' own protocols. For TCRbeta analysis, collaborators shipped samples as frozen whole blood, isolated PBMCs, or DNA extracted from either of those sample types. This receptor was identified in a woman between 18 and 29 years old with acute or convalescent COVID-19. The sample was peripheral blood. The chain links TRBV27 with TRBJ2-5; matching of 6 bases hints at TRBD1 as the D gene. The nucleotide sequence reads TGTGCCAGCAGGTGGGACAAAAACCAAGAGACCCAGTACTTC. Its protein is CASRWDKNQETQYF.